These 5 T cell receptor beta chains were all obtained from the same sample, sequenced in a study of T cells in Graves' hyperthyroidism and ophthalmopathy (dated by TCRdb to the late 2010s). Library preparation was by multiplex PCR. Data came from an Illumina HiSeq 2000. The TCR beta CDR3 regions were amplified from the RNA transcripts. The TCR CDR3 was subjected to a first round of RT-PCR using the HTBI primer set and the Qiagen OneStep RT-PCR kit. TCRdb's own reprocessing of the public reads used fastp at Q25 and MiXCR and kept productive beta chains. Rows with a matching CDR3 protein are joined into one entry that keeps the most common DNA and genes. The sample profile shows 350,000 or so distinct CDR3 sequences; about a sixth of them were found once. Approximately 30% of the sample rests with the top ten. The specimen sequenced was blood. Receptor source: a woman in her 30s with Graves' hyperthyroidism that later progressed to Graves' ophthalmopathy.

This clonotype has more than one count but fewer than ten. The chain joins TRBV19 to TRBJ2-7; D not certain. Between the trimmed V and J ends, which lost 9 bases and 3 bases, there was a span of 9 bases. From germline, CDR1 is LNHDA and CDR2 SQIVND (reference sequence). CDR3 size: 11 residues. CDR3 sequence (DNA): TGTGCCAGCGGATGGAACTACGAGCAGTACTTC. Its translation: CASGWNYEQYF. The variable domain in full, completed from reference TRBV19 and TRBJ2-7, reads DGGITQSPKYLFRKEGQNVTLSCEQNLNHDAMYWYRQDPGQGLRLIYYSQIVNDFQKGDIAEGYSVSREKKESFPLTVTSAQKNPTAFYLCASGWNYEQYFGPGTRLTVT.

In this sample, this clonotype turned up a few times. The J gene is TRBJ2-1, the V gene TRBV10-3; 10 positions match TRBD2. Per the germline V gene, CDR1 is ENHRY and CDR2 is SYGVKD. The ends lost 4 bases at V and 4 bases at J; junction bases unmatched: 7. This CDR3 is 16 amino acids long. CDR3 sequence (DNA): TGTGCCATCAGTGGGACCGGGACTAGCGATTACAATGAGCAGTTCTTC. Translation gives CAISGTGTSDYNEQFF.

This clonotype was found many times. The rearrangement joins TRBV13 to TRBJ2-1; D perhaps matches TRBD2 (6 bases). This CDR3 spans 16 amino acids. V lost 4 bases and J lost 7, with 20 bases in between. Germline V gene lookup returns CDR1 PRHDT and CDR2 FYEKMQ (reference sequence). In nucleotides, the CDR3 is TGTGCCAGCAGCTGGGGTGGGAGGCGGGATCGGAATGAGCAGTTCTTC. This sequence encodes CASSWGGRRDRNEQFF.

At least ten counts were recorded for this clonotype. V and J are TRBV19 and TRBJ2-1; no definite D call. The CDR3 spans 17 residues. Germline V gene sequence: CDR1 LNHDA, CDR2 SQIVND (reference sequence). V gave up 4 bases and J gave up 4 bases, with 20 bases separating them. The CDR3 bases are TGTGCCAGTAGTACTTACCATGACGAGGCAGGTTACAATGAGCAGTTCTTC. Its protein is CASSTYHDEAGYNEQFF.

This clonotype was counted a few times. The chain uses TRBV7-9 and TRBJ2-2, with 9 positions matching TRBD1. In germline, CDR1 is SEHNR, CDR2 FQNEAQ (reference sequence). There are 18 residues in the CDR3. V shed 5 bases and J 5 bases; nucleotides not matched to a gene: 15. CDR3 DNA sequence: TGTGCCAGCAGCATTGGGAATGCCGGGACAGGGAGGACCGGGGAGCTGTTTTTT. Translated, it gives CASSIGNAGTGRTGELFF.